The present TCR beta chain was sequenced within a study of blood T cell repertoires in COVID-19. For the study at large: COVID-19 samples collected from the United States, Italy and Spain covered acute and convalescent phases. Nucleic acid was either cDNA or gDNA, and it came from T cells, B-cell-depleted T cells, or PBMCs.

As handled by the study authors: By means of reference gene primer amplification, nucleated cell counts were estimated. Sequencing used immunoSEQ multiplex PCR; TCRdb keeps in-frame clones, though not all of them. The V and J calls and clone size come from that table; D and trimming were worked out from the DNA. The sample shows approximately 240,000 clones, around 80% of them seen only once. Germline V gene data show CDR1 as MNHEY and CDR2 as SVGAGI. V was trimmed by 8 bases and J by 4 bases, leaving 17 bases between them. The CDR3 consists of 14 residues. The rearrangement uses TRBV6-5 and TRBJ1-1; D perhaps matches TRBD1 (5 bases). This TCR was sampled from a woman aged 40 to 49 with active or convalescent COVID-19. Source material: peripheral blood. The CDR3: CASDGRGKGTEAFF. The CDR3 DNA is TGTGCCAGCGACGGACGGGGGAAGGGCACTGAAGCTTTCTTT.